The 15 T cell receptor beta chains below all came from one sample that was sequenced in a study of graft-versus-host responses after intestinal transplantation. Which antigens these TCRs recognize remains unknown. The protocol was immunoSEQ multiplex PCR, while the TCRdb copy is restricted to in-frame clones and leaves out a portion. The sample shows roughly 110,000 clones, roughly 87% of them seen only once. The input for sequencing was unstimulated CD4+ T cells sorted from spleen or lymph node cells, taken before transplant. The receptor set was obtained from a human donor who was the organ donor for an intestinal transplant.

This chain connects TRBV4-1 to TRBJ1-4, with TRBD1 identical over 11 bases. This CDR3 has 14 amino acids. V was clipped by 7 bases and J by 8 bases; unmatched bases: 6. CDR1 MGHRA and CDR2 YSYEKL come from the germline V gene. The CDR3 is CASTQDRGREKLFF. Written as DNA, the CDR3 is TGCGCCAGCACCCAGGACAGGGGGCGGGAAAAACTGTTTTTT.

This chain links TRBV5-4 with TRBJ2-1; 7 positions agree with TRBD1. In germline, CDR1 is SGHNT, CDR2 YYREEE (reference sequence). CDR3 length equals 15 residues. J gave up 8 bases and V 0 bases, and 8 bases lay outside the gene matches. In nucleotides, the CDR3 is TGTGCCAGCAGCTTGGGTGCGACAGGGTTGTATGAGCAGTTCTTC. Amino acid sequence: CASSLGATGLYEQFF.

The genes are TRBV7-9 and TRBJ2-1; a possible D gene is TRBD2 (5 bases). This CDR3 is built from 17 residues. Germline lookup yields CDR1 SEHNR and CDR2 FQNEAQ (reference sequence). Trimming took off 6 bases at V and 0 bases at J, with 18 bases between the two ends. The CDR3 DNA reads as TGTGCCAGCAGTCTACAATACAGAGGAGGCTCCTACAATGAGCAGTTCTTC. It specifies CASSLQYRGGSYNEQFF.

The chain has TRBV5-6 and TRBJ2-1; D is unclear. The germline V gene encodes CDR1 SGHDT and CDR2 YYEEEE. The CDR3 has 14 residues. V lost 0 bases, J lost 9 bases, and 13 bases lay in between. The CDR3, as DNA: TGTGCCAGCAGCTTGGGACCCCCCCCGGGTGAGCAGTTCTTC. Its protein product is CASSLGPPPGEQFF. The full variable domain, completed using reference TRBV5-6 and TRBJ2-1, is DAGVTQSPTHLIKTRGQQVTLRCSPKSGHDTVSWYQQALGQGPQFIFQYYEEEERQRGNFPDRFSGHQFPNYSSELNVNALLLGDSALYLCASSLGPPPGEQFFGPGTRLTVL.

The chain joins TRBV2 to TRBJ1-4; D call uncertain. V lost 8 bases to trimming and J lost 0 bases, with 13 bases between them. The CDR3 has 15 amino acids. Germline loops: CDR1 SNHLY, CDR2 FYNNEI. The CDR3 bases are TGTGCCAGCGGCGGTACACGTACAACTAATGAAAAACTGTTTTTT. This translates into CASGGTRTTNEKLFF.

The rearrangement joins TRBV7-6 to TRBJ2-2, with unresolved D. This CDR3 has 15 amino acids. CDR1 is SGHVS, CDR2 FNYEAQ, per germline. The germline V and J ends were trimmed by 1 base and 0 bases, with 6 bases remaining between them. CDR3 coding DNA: TGTGCCAGCAGCTTAGAGCCTGCGAACACCGGGGAGCTGTTTTTT. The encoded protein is CASSLEPANTGELFF. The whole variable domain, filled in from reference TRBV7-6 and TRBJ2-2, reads GAGVSQSPRYKVTKRGQDVALRCDPISGHVSLYWYRQALGQGPEFLTYFNYEAQQDKSGLPNDRFSAERPEGSISTLTIQRTEQRDSAMYRCASSLEPANTGELFFGEGSRLTVL.

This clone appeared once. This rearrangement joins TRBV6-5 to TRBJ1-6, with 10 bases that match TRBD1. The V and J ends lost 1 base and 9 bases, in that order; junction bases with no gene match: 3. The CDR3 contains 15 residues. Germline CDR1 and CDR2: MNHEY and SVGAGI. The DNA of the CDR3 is TGTGCCAGCAGTTACTGGACAGGGGGGAGTTCACCCCTCCACTTT. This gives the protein CASSYWTGGSSPLHF.

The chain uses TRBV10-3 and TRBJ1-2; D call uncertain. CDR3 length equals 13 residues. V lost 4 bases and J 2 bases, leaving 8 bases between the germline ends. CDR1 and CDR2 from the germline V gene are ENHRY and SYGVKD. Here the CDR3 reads CAISGEGNYGYTF. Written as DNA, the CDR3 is TGTGCCATCAGTGGGGAGGGCAACTATGGCTACACCTTC.

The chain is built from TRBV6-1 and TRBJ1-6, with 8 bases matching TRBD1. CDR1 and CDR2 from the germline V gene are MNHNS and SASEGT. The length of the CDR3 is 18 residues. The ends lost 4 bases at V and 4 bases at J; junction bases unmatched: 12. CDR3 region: CASSGGTGRRYYNSPLHF. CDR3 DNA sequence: TGTGCCAGCAGTGGAGGGACAGGCCGGCGCTATTATAATTCACCCCTCCACTTT.

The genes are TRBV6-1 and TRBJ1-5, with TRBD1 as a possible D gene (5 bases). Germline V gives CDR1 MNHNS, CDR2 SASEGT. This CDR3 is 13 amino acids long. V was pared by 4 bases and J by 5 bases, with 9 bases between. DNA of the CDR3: TGTGCCAGCAGTGTTCAGGGAGATCAGCCCCAGCATTTT. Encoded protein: CASSVQGDQPQHF.

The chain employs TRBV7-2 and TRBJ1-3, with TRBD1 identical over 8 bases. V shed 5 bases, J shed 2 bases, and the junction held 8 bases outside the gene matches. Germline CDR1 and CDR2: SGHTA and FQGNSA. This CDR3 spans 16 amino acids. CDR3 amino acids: CTSSPWTGKAGNTIYF. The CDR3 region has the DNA TGTACCAGCAGCCCCTGGACAGGGAAGGCTGGAAACACCATATATTTT.

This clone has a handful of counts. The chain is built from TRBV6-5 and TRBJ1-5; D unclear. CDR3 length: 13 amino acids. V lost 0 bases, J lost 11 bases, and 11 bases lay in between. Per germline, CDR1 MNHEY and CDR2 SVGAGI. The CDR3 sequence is CASSYSSGLAQHF. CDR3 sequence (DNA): TGTGCCAGCAGTTACTCTAGTGGGTTGGCCCAGCATTTT.

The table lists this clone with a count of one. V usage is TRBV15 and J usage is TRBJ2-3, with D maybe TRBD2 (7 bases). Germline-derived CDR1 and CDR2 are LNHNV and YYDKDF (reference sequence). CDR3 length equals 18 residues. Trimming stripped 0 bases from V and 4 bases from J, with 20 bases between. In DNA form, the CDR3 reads TGTGCCACCAGCAGAGAGAGGGGGGGGACTATCGGTTCAGATACGCAGTATTTT. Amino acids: CATSRERGGTIGSDTQYF.

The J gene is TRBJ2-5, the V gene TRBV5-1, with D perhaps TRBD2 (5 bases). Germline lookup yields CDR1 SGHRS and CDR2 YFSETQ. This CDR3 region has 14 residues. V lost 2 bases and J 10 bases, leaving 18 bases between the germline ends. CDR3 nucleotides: TGCGCCAGCAGCTTTGGGCGGACCCTACGGGACCAGTACTTC. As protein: CASSFGRTLRDQYF.

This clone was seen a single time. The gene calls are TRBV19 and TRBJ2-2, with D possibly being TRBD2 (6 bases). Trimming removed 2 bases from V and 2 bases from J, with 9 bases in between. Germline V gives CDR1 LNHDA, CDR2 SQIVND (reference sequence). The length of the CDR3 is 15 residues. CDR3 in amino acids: CASSISGLNTGELFF. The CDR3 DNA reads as TGTGCCAGTAGTATATCGGGACTCAACACCGGGGAGCTGTTTTTT.